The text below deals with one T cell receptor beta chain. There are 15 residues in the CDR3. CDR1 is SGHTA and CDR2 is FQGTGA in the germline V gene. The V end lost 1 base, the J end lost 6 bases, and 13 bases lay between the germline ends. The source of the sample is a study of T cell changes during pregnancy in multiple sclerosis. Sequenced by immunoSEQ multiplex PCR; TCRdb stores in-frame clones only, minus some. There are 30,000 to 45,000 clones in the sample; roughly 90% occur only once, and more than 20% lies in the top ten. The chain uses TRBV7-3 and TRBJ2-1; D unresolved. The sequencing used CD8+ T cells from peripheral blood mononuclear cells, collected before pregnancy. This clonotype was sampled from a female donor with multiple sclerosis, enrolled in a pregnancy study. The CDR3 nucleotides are TGTGCCAGCAGCTTAAATCTAGGCTCGTTCAATGAGCAGTTCTTC. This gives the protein CASSLNLGSFNEQFF.